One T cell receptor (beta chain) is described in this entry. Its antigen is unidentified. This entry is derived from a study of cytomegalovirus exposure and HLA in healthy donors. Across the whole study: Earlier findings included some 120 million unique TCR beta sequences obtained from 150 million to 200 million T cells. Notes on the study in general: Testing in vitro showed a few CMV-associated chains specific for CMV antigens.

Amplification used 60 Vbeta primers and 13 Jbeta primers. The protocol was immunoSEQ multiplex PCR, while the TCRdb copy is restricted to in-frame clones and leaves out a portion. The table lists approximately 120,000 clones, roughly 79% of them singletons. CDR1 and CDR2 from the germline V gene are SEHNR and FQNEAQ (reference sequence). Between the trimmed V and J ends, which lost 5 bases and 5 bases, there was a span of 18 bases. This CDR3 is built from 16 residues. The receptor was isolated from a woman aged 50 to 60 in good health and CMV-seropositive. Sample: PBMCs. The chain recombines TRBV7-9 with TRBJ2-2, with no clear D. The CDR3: CASSRGSRSWTGELFF. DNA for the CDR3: TGTGCCAGCAGCAGAGGTAGCCGGTCGTGGACCGGGGAGCTGTTTTTT.